This TCR beta chain was obtained from a study of blood T cell repertoires in COVID-19 (dated by TCRdb to about 2020). Regarding the research as a whole: Collaborator samples came from the United States, Italy and Spain and covered acute and convalescent phases of COVID-19. The prospective study material was composed of cDNA or gDNA derived from T cells, B-cell-depleted T cells, or PBMCs. Deeply sampled blood TCRbeta repertoires from subjects exposed to, actively infected with, or recovered from COVID-19 were included in the dataset. The repertoires were made available in a free public database intended to serve as a resource for research on the immune response to SARS-CoV-2. The samples were drawn from two sources: the first 160 participants of the ongoing ImmuneRACE study, and 1,000 to 1,500 subjects contributed by 6 global collaborators. A de-identified subject ID, COVID-19 status, age in years and sex were almost always included in the sample metadata. HLA class I and class II types, where available, came from metadata supplied by the sample provider rather than from assay-based typing.

The collaborating institutions used their own protocols to collect whole blood in K2EDTA tubes. For TCRbeta analysis, collaborators shipped samples in one of three forms: frozen whole blood, isolated PBMCs, or DNA extracted from either of those sample types. Worth noting for this clone: Its antigen target is currently unknown. One base away there is no much larger clone; base qualities are not given.

Points the paper makes about the study in general: The amount of clinical and demographic metadata varied by source and participant and was provided uncurated.

TCRbeta CDR3 regions were amplified from genomic DNA using the immunoSEQ Assay, a bias-controlled multiplex PCR. The authors' pipeline ran thus. The number of nucleated cells in each sample was estimated from the amplification of reference gene primers within the assay. To quantify the absolute abundance of each unique TCRbeta CDR3 rearrangement, sequence reads were collapsed and filtered. Productive Simpson clonality was computed per sample as the square root of Simpson's diversity index over productive rearrangements. Held by TCRdb, this immuneACCESS table contains in-frame sequences only and omits some clones. Under half of the omission traces to an unresolved V gene where checked; the cause of the rest is unknown. The V and J calls and the clone size are those of that table, but D and trimming were determined from the DNA. Within this sample are under 200,000 clones, with roughly 77% of them counted one time only. The ten largest clonotypes hold 5% to 8.5% of the sample.

Clipping removes 6 bases from V and 0 bases from J, with 11 as the unmatched junction base count. From the cysteine through the phenylalanine, the CDR3 covers 17 amino acids. Of all the DNA, just the CDR3 is kept, 51 bases in frame from base 1. CDR1 is given as WNHNN and CDR2 as SYGVQD, both from the germline V gene (reference sequence). This TCR was recovered from a man between 65 and 85 years old with active or convalescent COVID-19. Sequences were obtained from peripheral blood. The chain is made from TRBV10-1 and TRBJ1-1; 9 bases in the junction line up with TRBD1. The CDR3 region: CASSGSVGQGMNTEAFF. The DNA sequence is given as TGCGCCAGCAGCGGGTCGGTGGGACAGGGCATGAACACTGAAGCTTTCTTT.